The T cell receptor (beta chain) described here comes from a study of control samples from healthy donors and cancer patients (dated by TCRdb to about 2020). The protocol used for the library was the immunoSEQ multiplex PCR assay. This is the immuneACCESS table as TCRdb keeps it, with only in-frame sequences that have V and J called. A part of the clones is gone; compared with another copy, unresolved V genes explain less than half, and the rest is unexplained. This sample holds approximately 98,000 clones; roughly four fifths were observed only once. The ten most abundant clones make up approximately 6.7% of the sample. V gives up 4 bases and J gives up 5 bases, and the segment between their germline ends measures 15 bases. CDR1 and CDR2 were assigned from the germline V gene as SGHDT and YYEEEE. Reading from cysteine to phenylalanine, the CDR3 counts 14 amino acids. Only the CDR3 DNA is retained, 42 bases long and in frame from the first base.

This clone is a singleton in its sample. The antigen this receptor binds is unknown. No quality values exist for individual bases; no much larger clone is one base distant. This receptor was obtained from a man aged 18-30 years in good health. Sequences were obtained from blood. Recombination connected TRBV5-6 to TRBJ1-1, with the D gene not confidently named. The CDR3 has the sequence CASSPVDVSTEAFF. The sequence in DNA is TGTGCCAGCAGCCCGGTTGACGTTTCGACTGAAGCTTTCTTT.